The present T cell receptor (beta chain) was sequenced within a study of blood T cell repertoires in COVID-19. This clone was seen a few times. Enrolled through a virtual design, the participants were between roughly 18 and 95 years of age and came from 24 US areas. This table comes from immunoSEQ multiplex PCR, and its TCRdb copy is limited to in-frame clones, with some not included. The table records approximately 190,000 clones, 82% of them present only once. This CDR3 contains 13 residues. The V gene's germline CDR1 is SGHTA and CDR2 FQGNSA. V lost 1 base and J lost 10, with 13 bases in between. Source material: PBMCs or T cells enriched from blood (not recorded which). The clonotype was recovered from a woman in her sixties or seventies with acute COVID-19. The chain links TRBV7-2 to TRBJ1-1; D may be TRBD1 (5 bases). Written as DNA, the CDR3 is TGTGCCAGCAGCTTAGAGTCGGGAGGGACAGCTTTCTTT. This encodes CASSLESGGTAFF.